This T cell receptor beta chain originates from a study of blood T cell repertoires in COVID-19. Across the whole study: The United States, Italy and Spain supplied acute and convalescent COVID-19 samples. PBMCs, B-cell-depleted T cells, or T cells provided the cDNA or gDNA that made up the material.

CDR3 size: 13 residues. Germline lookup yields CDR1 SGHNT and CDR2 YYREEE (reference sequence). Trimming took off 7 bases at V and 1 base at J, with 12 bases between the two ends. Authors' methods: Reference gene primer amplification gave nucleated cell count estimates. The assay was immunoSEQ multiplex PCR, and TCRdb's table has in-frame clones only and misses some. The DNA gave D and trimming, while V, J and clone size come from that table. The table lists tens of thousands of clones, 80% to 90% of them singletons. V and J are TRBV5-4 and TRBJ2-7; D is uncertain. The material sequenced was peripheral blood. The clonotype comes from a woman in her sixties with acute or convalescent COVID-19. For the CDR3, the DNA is TGTGCCAGCGCCGTCAGGTTTTCCTACGAGCAGTACTTC. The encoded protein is CASAVRFSYEQYF.